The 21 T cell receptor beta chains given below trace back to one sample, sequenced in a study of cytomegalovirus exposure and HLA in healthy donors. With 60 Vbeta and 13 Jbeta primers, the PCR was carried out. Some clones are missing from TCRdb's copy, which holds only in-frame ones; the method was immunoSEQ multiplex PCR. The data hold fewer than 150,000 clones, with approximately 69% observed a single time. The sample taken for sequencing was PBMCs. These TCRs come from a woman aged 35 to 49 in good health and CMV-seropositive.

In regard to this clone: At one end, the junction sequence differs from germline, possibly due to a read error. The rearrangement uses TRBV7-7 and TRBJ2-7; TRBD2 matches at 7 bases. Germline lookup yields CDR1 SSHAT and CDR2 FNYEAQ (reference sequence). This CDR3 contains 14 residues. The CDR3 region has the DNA TGTGCTAGCAGCTTAGGCGGGAGTGGTGGGGAGCAGTACTTC. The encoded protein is CASSLGGSGGEQYF.

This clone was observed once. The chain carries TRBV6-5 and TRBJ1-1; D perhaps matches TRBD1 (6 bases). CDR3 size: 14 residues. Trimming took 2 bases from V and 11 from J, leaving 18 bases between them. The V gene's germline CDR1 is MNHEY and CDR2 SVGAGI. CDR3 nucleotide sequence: TGTGCCAGCAGTTACAGGGGACACCCAGAGGAGGCTTTCTTT. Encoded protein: CASSYRGHPEEAFF.

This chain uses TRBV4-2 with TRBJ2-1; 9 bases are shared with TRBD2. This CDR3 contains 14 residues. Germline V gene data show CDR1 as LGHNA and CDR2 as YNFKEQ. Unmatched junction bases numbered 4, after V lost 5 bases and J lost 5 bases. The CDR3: CASSERGVNNEQFF. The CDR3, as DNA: TGTGCCAGCAGCGAGCGGGGGGTCAACAATGAGCAGTTCTTC.

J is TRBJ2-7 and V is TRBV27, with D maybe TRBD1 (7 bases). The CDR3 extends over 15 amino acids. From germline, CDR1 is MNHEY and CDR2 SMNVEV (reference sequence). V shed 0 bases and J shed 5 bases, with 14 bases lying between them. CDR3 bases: TGTGCCAGCAGTTTATCGTGGCAGGGGGGCGACGAGCAGTACTTC. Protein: CASSLSWQGGDEQYF.

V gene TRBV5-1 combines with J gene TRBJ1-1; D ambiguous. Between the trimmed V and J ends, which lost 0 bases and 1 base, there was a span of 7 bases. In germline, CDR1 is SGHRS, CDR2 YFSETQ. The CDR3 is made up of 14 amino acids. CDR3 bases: TGCGCCAGCAGCTTGGCAGGTCCGAACACTGAAGCTTTCTTT. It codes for CASSLAGPNTEAFF.

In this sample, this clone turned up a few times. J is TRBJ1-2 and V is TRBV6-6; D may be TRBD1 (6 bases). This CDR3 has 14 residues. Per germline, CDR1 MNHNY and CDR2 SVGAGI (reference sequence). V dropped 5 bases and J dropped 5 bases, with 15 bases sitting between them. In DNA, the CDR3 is TGTGCCAGCAGTCTCCCCGGACAGACATATGGCTACACCTTC. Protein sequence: CASSLPGQTYGYTF.

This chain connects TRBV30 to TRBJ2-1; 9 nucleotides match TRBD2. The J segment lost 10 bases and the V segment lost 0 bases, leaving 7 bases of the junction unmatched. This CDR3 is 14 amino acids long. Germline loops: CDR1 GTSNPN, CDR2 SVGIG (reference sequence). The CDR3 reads CAWSVRGLAFEQFF. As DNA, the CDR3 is TGTGCCTGGAGTGTACGAGGACTAGCGTTCGAGCAGTTCTTC.

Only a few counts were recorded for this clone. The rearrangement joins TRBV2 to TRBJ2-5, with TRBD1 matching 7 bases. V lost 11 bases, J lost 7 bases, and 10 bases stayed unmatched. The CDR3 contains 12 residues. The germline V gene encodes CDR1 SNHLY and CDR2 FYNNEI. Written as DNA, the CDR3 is TGTGCCGGAGACAGGGTTACCGGGACCCAGTACTTC. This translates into CAGDRVTGTQYF.

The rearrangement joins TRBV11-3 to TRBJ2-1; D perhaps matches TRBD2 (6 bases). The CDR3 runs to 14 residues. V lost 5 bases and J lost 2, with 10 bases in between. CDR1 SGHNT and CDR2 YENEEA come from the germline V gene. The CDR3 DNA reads TGTGCCAGCAGCAAGGGACTGACCTACAATGAGCAGTTCTTC. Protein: CASSKGLTYNEQFF.

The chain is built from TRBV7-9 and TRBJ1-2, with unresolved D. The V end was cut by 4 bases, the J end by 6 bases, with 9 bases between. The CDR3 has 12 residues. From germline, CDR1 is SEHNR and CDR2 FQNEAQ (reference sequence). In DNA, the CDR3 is TGTGCCAGCAGCTCGAGAATGGATGGCTACACCTTC. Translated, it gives CASSSRMDGYTF.

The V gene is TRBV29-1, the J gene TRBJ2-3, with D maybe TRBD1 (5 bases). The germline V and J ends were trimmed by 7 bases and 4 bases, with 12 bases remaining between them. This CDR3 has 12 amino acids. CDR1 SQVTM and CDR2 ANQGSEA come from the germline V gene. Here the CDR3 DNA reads TGCAGCGCGGAAGGGGTTTCAGATACGCAGTATTTT. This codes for CSAEGVSDTQYF.

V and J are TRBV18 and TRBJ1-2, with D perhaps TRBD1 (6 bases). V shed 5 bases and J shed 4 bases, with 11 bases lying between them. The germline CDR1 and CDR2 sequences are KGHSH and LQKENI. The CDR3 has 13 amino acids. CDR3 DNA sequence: TGTGCCAGCTCAACGGACAGACGCTATGGCTACACCTTC. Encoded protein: CASSTDRRYGYTF.

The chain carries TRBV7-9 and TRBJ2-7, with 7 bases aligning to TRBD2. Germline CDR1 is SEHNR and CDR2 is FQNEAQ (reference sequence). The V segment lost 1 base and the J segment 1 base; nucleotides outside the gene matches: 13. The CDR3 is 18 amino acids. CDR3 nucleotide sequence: TGTGCCAGCAGCTTAGGGCGGGAGTTCACTAGTGAGTCCTACGAGCAGTACTTC. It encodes CASSLGREFTSESYEQYF.

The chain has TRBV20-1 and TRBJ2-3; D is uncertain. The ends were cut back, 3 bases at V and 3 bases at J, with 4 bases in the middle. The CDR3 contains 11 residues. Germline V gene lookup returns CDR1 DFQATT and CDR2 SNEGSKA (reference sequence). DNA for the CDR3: TGCAGTGCTAGCGGGACAGATACGCAGTATTTT. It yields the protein CSASGTDTQYF.

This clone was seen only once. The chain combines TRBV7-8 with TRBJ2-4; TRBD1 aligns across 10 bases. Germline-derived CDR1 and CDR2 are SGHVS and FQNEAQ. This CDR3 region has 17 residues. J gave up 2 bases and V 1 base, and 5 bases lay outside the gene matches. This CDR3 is CASSLEDRGVTKNIQYF. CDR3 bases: TGTGCCAGCAGCTTAGAGGACAGGGGGGTAACCAAAAACATTCAGTACTTC.

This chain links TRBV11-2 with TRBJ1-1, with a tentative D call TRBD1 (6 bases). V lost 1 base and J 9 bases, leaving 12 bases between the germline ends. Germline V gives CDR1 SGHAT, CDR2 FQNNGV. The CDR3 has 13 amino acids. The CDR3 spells CASSLGGTTKAFF. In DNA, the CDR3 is TGTGCCAGCAGCTTAGGAGGGACAACGAAAGCTTTCTTT.

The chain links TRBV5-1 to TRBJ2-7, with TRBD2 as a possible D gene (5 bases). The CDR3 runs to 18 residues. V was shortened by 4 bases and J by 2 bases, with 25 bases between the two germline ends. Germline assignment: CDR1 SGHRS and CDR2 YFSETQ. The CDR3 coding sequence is TGCGCCAGCAGCGGTCCGGGCAGAGACTACCGAAAGCCCTACGAGCAGTACTTC. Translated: CASSGPGRDYRKPYEQYF.

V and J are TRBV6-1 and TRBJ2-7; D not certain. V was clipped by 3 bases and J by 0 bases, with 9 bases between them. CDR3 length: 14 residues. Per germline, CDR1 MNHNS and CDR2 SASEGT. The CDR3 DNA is TGTGCCAGCAGTGACAGGCAACTCTCCTACGAGCAGTACTTC. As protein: CASSDRQLSYEQYF.

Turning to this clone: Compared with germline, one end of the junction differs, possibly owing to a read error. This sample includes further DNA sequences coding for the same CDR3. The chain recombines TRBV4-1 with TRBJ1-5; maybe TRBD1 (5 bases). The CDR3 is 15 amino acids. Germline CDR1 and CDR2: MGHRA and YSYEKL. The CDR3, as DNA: TGCGCCAGCAGTCAAGAGGGGAGTAGCAATCAGCCCCAGCATTTT. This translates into CASSQEGSSNQPQHF.

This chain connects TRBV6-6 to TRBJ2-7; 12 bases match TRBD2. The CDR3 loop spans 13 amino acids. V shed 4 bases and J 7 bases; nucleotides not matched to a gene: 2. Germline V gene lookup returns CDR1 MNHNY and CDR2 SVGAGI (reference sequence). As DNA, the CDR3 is TGTGCCAGCAGTTCTAGCGGGAGGGGTGAGCAGTACTTC. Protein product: CASSSSGRGEQYF.

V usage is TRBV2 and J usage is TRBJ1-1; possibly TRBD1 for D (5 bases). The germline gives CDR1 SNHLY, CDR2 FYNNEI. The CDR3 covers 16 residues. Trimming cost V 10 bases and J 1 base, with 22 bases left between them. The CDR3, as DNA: TGTGCCACCGAAGGGGCCCCTCTCCGCGCGAACACTGAAGCTTTCTTT. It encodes CATEGAPLRANTEAFF.